This TCR beta chain was identified in a study of shared clonotypes between healthy human individuals. This CDR3 is 15 amino acids long. Trimming cost V 1 base and J 5 bases, with 13 bases left between them. Germline loops: CDR1 SGHDT, CDR2 YYEEEE. Produced via immunoSEQ multiplex PCR; TCRdb's table is partial and in-frame only. In the table there are 2,500,000 or so clones, roughly 92% of which are singletons. The receptor comes from a man between 18 and 29 years old in good health. The chain combines TRBV5-6 with TRBJ1-3, with D uncertain. The sample consisted of naive CD4+ T cells sorted from blood. The sample's subset: CD45RA+ positively selected. The CDR3 DNA reads as TGTGCCAGCAGCTTGCGGGTCCTCAATCGAAACACCATATATTTT. Translation: CASSLRVLNRNTIYF.